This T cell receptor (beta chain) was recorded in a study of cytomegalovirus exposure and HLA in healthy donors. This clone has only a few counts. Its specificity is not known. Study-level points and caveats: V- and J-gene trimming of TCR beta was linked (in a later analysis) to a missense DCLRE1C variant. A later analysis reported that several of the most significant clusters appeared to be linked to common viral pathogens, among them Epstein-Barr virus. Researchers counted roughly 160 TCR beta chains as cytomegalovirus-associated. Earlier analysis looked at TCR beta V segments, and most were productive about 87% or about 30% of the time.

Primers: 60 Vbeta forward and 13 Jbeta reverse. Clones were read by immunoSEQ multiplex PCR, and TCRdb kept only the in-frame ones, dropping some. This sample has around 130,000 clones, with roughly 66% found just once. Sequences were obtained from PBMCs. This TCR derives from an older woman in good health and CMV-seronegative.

Here the CDR3 DNA reads TGTGCTAGTGGCCCGGGACAGGGGGCGGGAAACACCATATATTTT. Residues: CASGPGQGAGNTIYF. The chain links TRBV12-5 to TRBJ1-3, with 12 bases that match TRBD1. The CDR3 extends over 15 amino acids. J was trimmed by 4 bases and V by 6 bases; bases with no gene match: 4. CDR1 is LGHNT, CDR2 FRNRAP, per germline.